This TCR beta chain stems from a study of cytomegalovirus exposure and HLA in healthy donors. The study, taken as a whole, reports: The likely explanation for a cluster of highly shared sequence variants was sequencing artifact. A later analysis linked about 17,000 TCR beta sequences to HLA alleles at 0.05 false discovery rate. Through in vitro validation, a few CMV-associated chains were shown to be specific for CMV antigens.

In the case of this clone: Its target is not known.

Use of 60 Vbeta and 13 Jbeta primers characterized the PCR. Libraries were prepared by immunoSEQ multiplex PCR; TCRdb keeps only in-frame clonotypes and omits some of them. The repertoire holds over 200,000 clones, with over 65% as singletons. CDR1 is SQVTM, CDR2 ANQGSEA, per germline. There are 11 residues in the CDR3. V was clipped by 5 bases and J by 5 bases; unmatched bases: 1. This sequence originates from an older woman in good health and CMV-seropositive. The rearrangement links TRBV29-1 to TRBJ2-5; 8 nucleotides match TRBD1. The specimen was PBMCs. The CDR3 sequence: CSVTGGETQYF. The CDR3 nucleotides read TGCAGCGTTACAGGGGGGGAGACCCAGTACTTC.